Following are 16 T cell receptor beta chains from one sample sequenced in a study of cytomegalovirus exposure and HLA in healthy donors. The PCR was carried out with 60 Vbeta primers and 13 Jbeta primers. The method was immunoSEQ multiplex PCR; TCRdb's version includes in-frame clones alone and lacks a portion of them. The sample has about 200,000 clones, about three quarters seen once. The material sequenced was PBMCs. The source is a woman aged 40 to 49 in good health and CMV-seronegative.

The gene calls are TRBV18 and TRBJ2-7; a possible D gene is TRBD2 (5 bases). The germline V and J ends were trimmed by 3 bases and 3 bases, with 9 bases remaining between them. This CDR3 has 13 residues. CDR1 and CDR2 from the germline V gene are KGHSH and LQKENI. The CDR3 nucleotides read TGTGCCAGCTCACCCGCGGGCCGCTACGAGCAGTACGTC. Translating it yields CASSPAGRYEQYV.

This chain's CDR3 is CASSLAAGVFPNYGYTF. The CDR3 bases are TGCGCCAGCAGCTTGGCGGCGGGGGTATTCCCTAACTATGGCTACACCTTC. The chain couples TRBV5-1 to TRBJ1-2, with a possible D match to TRBD1 (5 bases). Between the trimmed V and J ends, which lost 0 bases and 0 bases, there was a span of 15 bases. CDR1 and CDR2 (germline): SGHRS, YFSETQ. CDR3 length: 17 residues.

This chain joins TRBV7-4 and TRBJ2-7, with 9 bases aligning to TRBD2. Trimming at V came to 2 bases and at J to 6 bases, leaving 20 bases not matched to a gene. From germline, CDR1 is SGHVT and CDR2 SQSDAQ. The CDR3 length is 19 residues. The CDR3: CASSLRLQGWAGGNREQYF. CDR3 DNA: TGTGCCAGCAGCTTAAGGTTACAGGGGTGGGCGGGAGGGAATCGCGAGCAGTACTTC.

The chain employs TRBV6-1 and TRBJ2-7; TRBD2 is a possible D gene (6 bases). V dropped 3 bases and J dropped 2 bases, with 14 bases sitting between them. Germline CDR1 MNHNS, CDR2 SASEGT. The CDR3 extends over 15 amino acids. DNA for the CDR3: TGTGCCAGCAGTGATTCGGGACTCCAAACCTACGAGCAGTACGTC. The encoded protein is CASSDSGLQTYEQYV.

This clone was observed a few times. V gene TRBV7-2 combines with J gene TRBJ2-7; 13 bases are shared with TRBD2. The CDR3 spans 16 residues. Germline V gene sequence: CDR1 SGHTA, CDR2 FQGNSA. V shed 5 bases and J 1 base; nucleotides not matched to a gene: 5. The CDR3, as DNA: TGTGCCAGCAGCCCGCGGACTAGCGGGAGTTCCTACGAGCAGTACTTC. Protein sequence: CASSPRTSGSSYEQYF.

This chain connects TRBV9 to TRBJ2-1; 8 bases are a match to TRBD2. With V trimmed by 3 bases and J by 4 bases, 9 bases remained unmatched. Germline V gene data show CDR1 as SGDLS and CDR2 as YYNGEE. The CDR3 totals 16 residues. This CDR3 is CASSARGLDGYNEQFF. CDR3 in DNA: TGTGCCAGCAGCGCTCGGGGACTAGACGGGTACAATGAGCAGTTCTTC.

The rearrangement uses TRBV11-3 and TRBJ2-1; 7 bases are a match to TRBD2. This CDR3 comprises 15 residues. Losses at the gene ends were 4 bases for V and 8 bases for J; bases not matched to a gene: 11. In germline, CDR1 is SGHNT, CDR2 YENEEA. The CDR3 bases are TGTGCCAGCAGCTCCGTGGGGGGAGGGCTAGATGAGCAGTTCTTC. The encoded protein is CASSSVGGGLDEQFF. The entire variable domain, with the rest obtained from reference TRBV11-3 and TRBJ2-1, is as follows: EAGVVQSPRYKIIEKKQPVAFWCNPISGHNTLYWYLQNLGQGPELLIRYENEEAVDDSQLPKDRFSAERLKGVDSTLKIQPAELGDSAVYLCASSSVGGGLDEQFFGPGTRLTVL.

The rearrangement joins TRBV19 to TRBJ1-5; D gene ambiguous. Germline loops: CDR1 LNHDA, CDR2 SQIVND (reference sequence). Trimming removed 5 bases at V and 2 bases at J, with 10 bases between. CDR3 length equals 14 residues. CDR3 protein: CASSDSGGNQPQHF. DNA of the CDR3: TGTGCCAGTAGTGATTCGGGAGGCAATCAGCCCCAGCATTTT.

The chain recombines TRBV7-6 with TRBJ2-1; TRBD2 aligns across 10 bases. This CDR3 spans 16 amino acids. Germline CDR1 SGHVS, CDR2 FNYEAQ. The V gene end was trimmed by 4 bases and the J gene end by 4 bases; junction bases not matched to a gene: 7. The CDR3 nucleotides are TGTGCCAGCAGCTCCCGCCTGACTAGCGGGTACAATGAGCAGTTCTTC. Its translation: CASSSRLTSGYNEQFF. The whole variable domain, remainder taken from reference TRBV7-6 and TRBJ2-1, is GAGVSQSPRYKVTKRGQDVALRCDPISGHVSLYWYRQALGQGPEFLTYFNYEAQQDKSGLPNDRFSAERPEGSISTLTIQRTEQRDSAMYRCASSSRLTSGYNEQFFGPGTRLTVL.

As DNA, the CDR3 is TGCAGCGCCCAGCCAGGGGGGAACGGGGAGCTGTTTTTT. Its translation is CSAQPGGNGELFF. V is TRBV29-1 and J is TRBJ2-2; maybe TRBD1 (7 bases). Germline V gene sequence: CDR1 SQVTM, CDR2 ANQGSEA. V gave up 7 bases and J gave up 7 bases, with 16 bases separating them. This CDR3 is 13 amino acids long.

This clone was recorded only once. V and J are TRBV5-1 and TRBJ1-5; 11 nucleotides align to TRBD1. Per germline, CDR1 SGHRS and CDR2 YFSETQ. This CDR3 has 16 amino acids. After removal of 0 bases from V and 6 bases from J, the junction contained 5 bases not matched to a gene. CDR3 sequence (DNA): TGCGCCAGCAGCTTGGACGGGACAGGGGGGGTTCAGCCCCAGCATTTT. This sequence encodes CASSLDGTGGVQPQHF.

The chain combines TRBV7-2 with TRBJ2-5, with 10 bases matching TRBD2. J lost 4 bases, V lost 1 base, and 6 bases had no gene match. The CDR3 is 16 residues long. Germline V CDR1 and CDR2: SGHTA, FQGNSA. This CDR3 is CASSLDSSSGRETQYF. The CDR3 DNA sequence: TGTGCCAGCAGCTTAGACAGTTCTAGCGGGAGAGAGACCCAGTACTTC.

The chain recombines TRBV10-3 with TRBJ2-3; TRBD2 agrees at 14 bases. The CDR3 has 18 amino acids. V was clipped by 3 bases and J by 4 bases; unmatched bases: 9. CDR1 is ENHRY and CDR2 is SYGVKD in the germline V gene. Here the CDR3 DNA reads TGTGCCATCAGTGACCAAGCGAGACTAGCGGGAGGGCCAGATACGCAGTATTTT. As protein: CAISDQARLAGGPDTQYF.

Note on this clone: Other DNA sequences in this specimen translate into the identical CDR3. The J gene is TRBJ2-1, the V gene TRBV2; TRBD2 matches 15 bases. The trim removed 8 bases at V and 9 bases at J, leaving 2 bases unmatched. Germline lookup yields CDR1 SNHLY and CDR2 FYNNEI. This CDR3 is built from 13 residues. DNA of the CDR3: TGTGCCAGCGGGGGACTAGCGGGAGGTGAGCAGTTCTTC. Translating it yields CASGGLAGGEQFF.

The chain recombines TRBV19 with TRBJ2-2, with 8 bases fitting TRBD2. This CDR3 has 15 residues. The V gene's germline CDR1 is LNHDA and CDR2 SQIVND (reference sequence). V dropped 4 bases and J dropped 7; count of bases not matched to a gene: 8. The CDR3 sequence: CASSTGGAGNGELFF. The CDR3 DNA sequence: TGTGCCAGTAGTACCGGGGGGGCAGGGAACGGGGAGCTGTTTTTT. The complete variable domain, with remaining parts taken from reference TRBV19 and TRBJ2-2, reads DGGITQSPKYLFRKEGQNVTLSCEQNLNHDAMYWYRQDPGQGLRLIYYSQIVNDFQKGDIAEGYSVSREKKESFPLTVTSAQKNPTAFYLCASSTGGAGNGELFFGEGSRLTVL.

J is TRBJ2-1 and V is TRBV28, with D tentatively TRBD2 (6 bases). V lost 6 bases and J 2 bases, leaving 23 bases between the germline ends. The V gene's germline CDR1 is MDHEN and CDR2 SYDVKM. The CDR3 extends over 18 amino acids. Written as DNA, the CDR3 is TGTGCCAGCAGACTAGCTACGAGAATCGCGGGAACCTACAATGAGCAGTTCTTC. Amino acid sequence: CASRLATRIAGTYNEQFF. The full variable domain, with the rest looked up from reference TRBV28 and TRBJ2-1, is DVKVTQSSRYLVKRTGEKVFLECVQDMDHENMFWYRQDPGLGLRLIYFSYDVKMKEKGDIPEGYSVSREKKERFSLILESASTNQTSMYLCASRLATRIAGTYNEQFFGPGTRLTVL.